One and the same sample provided the 25 T cell receptor beta chains below, sequenced in a study of post-analysis software for immune sequencing data. For these TCRs, the target antigens are not known. cDNA libraries for TCR beta contained unique molecular identifiers. Via MiXCR, TCRdb re-called the PCR reads, giving one row per CDR3 protein. The sample lists roughly 800,000 distinct CDR3 sequences; roughly 29% were seen once. Study-wide results and caveats: Patients carried four or five TRBV segments more frequently than controls did, and TRBV5-6, TRBV5-1 and TRBV20-1 were among them.

The sample consisted of blood. The receptors come from a girl aged 5-17 years with multiple sclerosis.

This chain joins TRBV7-8 and TRBJ1-5; TRBD1 might be the D (6 bases). The length of the CDR3 is 15 residues. Looked up from germline, CDR1 is SGHVS and CDR2 is FQNEAQ. V dropped 5 bases and J dropped 6 bases, with 17 bases sitting between them. The CDR3 coding sequence is TGTGCCAGCAGCCCCGCGGGTGGGGGGGCTCAGCCCCAGCATTTT. It encodes CASSPAGGGAQPQHF.

The CDR3 sequence: CASSQVPGGAADTQYF. CDR3 DNA sequence: TGCGCCAGCAGCCAAGTTCCAGGGGGCGCGGCAGATACGCAGTATTTT. J is TRBJ2-3 and V is TRBV4-1; 8 nucleotides match TRBD1. The CDR3 has 16 residues. V gave up 1 base and J gave up 4 bases; unmatched junction bases: 7. Per germline, CDR1 MGHRA and CDR2 YSYEKL.

This clonotype turned up a few times. V and J are TRBV13 and TRBJ2-3; TRBD2 agrees at 10 bases. V lost 5 bases, J lost 2 bases, and 10 bases stayed unmatched. Germline V CDR1 and CDR2: PRHDT, FYEKMQ (reference sequence). The CDR3 runs to 17 residues. For the CDR3, the DNA is TGTGCCAGCAGCCTAAGGACTAGCGGACCCTTCACAGATACGCAGTATTTT. Protein product: CASSLRTSGPFTDTQYF.

A few counts support this clonotype. V usage is TRBV10-1 and J usage is TRBJ2-5; 8 nucleotides agree with TRBD2. V lost 5 bases, J lost 11 bases, and 13 bases stayed unmatched. The CDR3 is 14 residues long. Germline CDR1 reads WNHNN; CDR2 reads SYGVQD (reference sequence). CDR3 in amino acids: CASSHKPGLGEQYF. The CDR3 nucleotides read TGCGCCAGCAGTCACAAACCGGGACTAGGGGAGCAGTACTTC.

V is TRBV7-2 and J is TRBJ2-1, with D perhaps TRBD2 (6 bases). The CDR3 sequence is 19 residues long. Germline V gene data show CDR1 as SGHTA and CDR2 as FQGNSA. V was clipped by 1 base and J by 0 bases, with 19 bases between them. In DNA form, the CDR3 reads TGTGCCAGCAGCTTAGGGACGGGTCGGGGGTTTGGCTCCTACAATGAGCAGTTCTTC. It is translated as CASSLGTGRGFGSYNEQFF.

The table lists this clonotype with a count of one. The rearrangement uses TRBV12-3 or TRBV12-4 and TRBJ1-2; tentatively, D is TRBD1 (5 bases). Trimming shortened V by 3 bases and J by 7 bases, and 21 bases separated the two germline ends. The CDR3 contains 16 residues. CDR3 sequence reads: CASSLGGEKSGPGYTF. In nucleotides, the CDR3 is TGTGCCAGCAGTTTGGGGGGGGAAAAGTCAGGGCCTGGCTACACCTTC.

The rearrangement uses TRBV6-5 and TRBJ2-1; 10 positions agree with TRBD2. The trim removed 6 bases at V and 4 bases at J, leaving 9 bases unmatched. The CDR3 contains 16 residues. Germline values: CDR1 MNHEY, CDR2 SVGAGI. The CDR3 region is CASSSGTSEIYNEQFF. CDR3 nucleotides: TGTGCCAGCAGCTCCGGGACTAGCGAAATATACAATGAGCAGTTCTTC.

This clonotype came up a few times. The chain is built from TRBV5-1 and TRBJ2-3; 7 bases map to TRBD2. There are 14 residues in the CDR3. CDR1 and CDR2 from the germline V gene are SGHRS and YFSETQ. Losses at the gene ends were 5 bases for V and 5 bases for J; bases not matched to a gene: 8. CDR3 region: CASSNPSGGDTQYF. The DNA for the CDR3 is TGCGCCAGCAGTAACCCTTCGGGGGGAGATACGCAGTATTTT.

The V and J genes are TRBV27 and TRBJ1-2; D may be TRBD1 (6 bases). V was cut by 5 bases and J by 8 bases, with 18 bases left in between. CDR1 and CDR2 (germline): MNHEY, SMNVEV (reference sequence). The CDR3 spans 14 residues. CDR3 nucleotide sequence: TGTGCCAGCAGTGAGGGCAGGGGATTTGTCGGCTACACCTTC. It translates to CASSEGRGFVGYTF.

Note on this clonotype: One junction end disagrees with the germline gene, perhaps due to a read error. The V and J genes are TRBV3-1 and TRBJ2-5, with TRBD1 as a possible D gene (6 bases). There are 15 residues in the CDR3. Germline loops: CDR1 LGHDT, CDR2 YNNKEL (reference sequence). The CDR3: CASSQGTDIQEAQYF. The CDR3 DNA reads as TGTGCCAGCAGCCAAGGGACAGACATTCAAGAGGCCCAGTACTTC.

This clonotype turned up a few times. V usage is TRBV6-2 or TRBV6-3 and J usage is TRBJ2-7, with TRBD2 matching 11 bases. This CDR3 spans 16 amino acids. Germline CDR1 and CDR2: MNHEY and SVGEGT. V was pared by 2 bases and J by 4 bases, with 7 bases of the junction left unmatched. The CDR3 DNA follows: TGTGCCAGCAGTTACAGAACTAGCGGGGGCTTTTACGAGCAGTACTTC. Encoded protein: CASSYRTSGGFYEQYF.

Only a few counts were recorded for this clonotype. The chain is built from TRBV12-3 or TRBV12-4 and TRBJ2-1, with no clear D. Trimming took off 6 bases at V and 7 bases at J, with 16 bases between the two ends. The CDR3 extends over 14 amino acids. CDR3 nucleotides: TGTGCCAGCAGCTCTCAGTCGGGCCGAAATGAGCAGTTCTTC. Its translation: CASSSQSGRNEQFF.

This chain links TRBV11-2 with TRBJ2-7; D might be TRBD1 (7 bases). The CDR3 length is 14 residues. The germline V and J ends were trimmed by 1 base and 6 bases, with 13 bases remaining between them. Germline values: CDR1 SGHAT, CDR2 FQNNGV. DNA for the CDR3: TGTGCCAGCAGCTTAGCAGGGGGGAAAGGCGAGCAGTACTTC. Translated: CASSLAGGKGEQYF.

This clonotype was observed at least ten times. The chain is built from TRBV29-1 and TRBJ2-5; D is perhaps TRBD1 (5 bases). The J call could be wrong; TRBJ2-7 is a better fit for the DNA end. This CDR3 is 14 amino acids long. Germline CDR1 SQVTM, CDR2 ANQGSEA. CDR3 in DNA: TGCAGCGTTGCCCGTCTTGGGGCAGCGTCCGAGCAGTACTTC. Translation: CSVARLGAASEQYF.

This clonotype was detected only a few times. The chain couples TRBV29-1 to TRBJ2-6; no clear D. Germline CDR1 and CDR2: SQVTM and ANQGSEA. The CDR3 is 13 residues long. V was shortened by 4 bases and J by 0 bases, with 4 bases between the two germline ends. The CDR3 DNA follows: TGCAGCGTTGTGGTCTCTGGGGCCAACGTCCTGACTTTC. Encoded protein: CSVVVSGANVLTF.

In its sample, this clonotype was seen a few times. This chain joins TRBV7-2 and TRBJ1-2; TRBD1 matches at 8 bases. Germline CDR1 reads SGHTA; CDR2 reads FQGNSA. CDR3 length: 15 amino acids. V lost 5 bases and J lost 6; bases outside the gene matches: 11. In DNA form, the CDR3 reads TGTGCCAGCAGCCCCCGGACAGGGAAGACGGATGGCTACACCTTC. The encoded protein is CASSPRTGKTDGYTF.

The J gene is TRBJ1-4, the V gene TRBV25-1, with TRBD1 matching over 7 bases. The germline CDR1 and CDR2 sequences are MGHDK and SYGVNS. This CDR3 has 14 residues. The V gene end was trimmed by 6 bases and the J gene end by 7 bases; junction bases not matched to a gene: 8. The CDR3 loop reads CASRGSGDSEKLFF. In DNA, the CDR3 is TGTGCCAGCAGGGGGTCAGGGGACAGTGAAAAACTGTTTTTT.

The table lists this clonotype with a few counts. This sequence joins TRBV20-1 and TRBJ2-7, with D hard to call. Trimming cost V 3 bases and J 11 bases, with 8 bases left between them. CDR3 length: 9 residues. The germline gives CDR1 DFQATT, CDR2 SNEGSKA (reference sequence). DNA of the CDR3: TGCAGTGCTAGCCCTGTGAAGTACTTC. As protein: CSASPVKYF.

This clonotype was picked up a small number of times. The rearrangement uses TRBV6-6 and TRBJ1-1, with D hard to call. In germline, CDR1 is MNHNY, CDR2 SVGAGI (reference sequence). The CDR3 has 12 amino acids. Deletions cut 2 bases from V and 8 bases from J, with 9 bases between. CDR3 sequence reads: CASSYLILEAFF. The CDR3 bases are TGTGCCAGCAGTTACCTCATACTCGAAGCTTTCTTT.

A few counts support this clonotype. The rearrangement links TRBV20-1 to TRBJ2-7; TRBD2 matches 7 bases. The V and J ends lost 3 bases and 0 bases, in that order; junction bases with no gene match: 8. Germline V gene sequence: CDR1 DFQATT, CDR2 SNEGSKA (reference sequence). This CDR3 spans 15 amino acids. The CDR3 region is CSARRSSGSSYEQYF. The CDR3 region has the DNA TGCAGTGCTAGGAGGTCTAGCGGTAGCTCCTACGAGCAGTACTTC.

There are many counts of this clonotype. The chain joins TRBV5-8 to TRBJ2-1, with 7 positions matching TRBD2. V shed 5 bases and J 13 bases; nucleotides not matched to a gene: 9. CDR1 and CDR2 (germline): SGHTS, YDEGEE. CDR3 length: 12 amino acids. The DNA for the CDR3 is TGTGCCAGCAGGGCTAGCGGACTGAGCCAGTTCTTC. Translating it yields CASRASGLSQFF.

Of note for this clonotype: The junction does not match germline at one end; this may be a read error. The chain recombines TRBV10-3 with TRBJ2-6; 7 nucleotides line up with TRBD1. The germline CDR1 and CDR2 sequences are ENHRY and SYGVKD. The CDR3 sequence is 15 residues long. CDR3 region: CAISTDRAGANVRTF. In nucleotides, the CDR3 is TGTGCCATCAGCACCGACAGGGCTGGGGCCAACGTCCGGACTTTC.

The genes are TRBV20-1 and TRBJ2-7; D unclear. The CDR3 is made up of 14 amino acids. The germline V gene has CDR1 DFQATT and CDR2 SNEGSKA (reference sequence). The V gene lost 5 bases and the J gene lost 3 bases, with 17 bases spanning the gap. CDR3 sequence: CSAREDGRYYEQYF. Here the CDR3 DNA reads TGCAGTGCTCGCGAGGACGGCAGGTACTACGAGCAGTACTTC.

This clonotype was recorded a few times. The chain couples TRBV28 to TRBJ2-3; 7 bases are shared with TRBD1. The CDR3 runs 13 residues. CDR1 is MDHEN and CDR2 is SYDVKM in the germline V gene. The V gene end was trimmed by 6 bases and the J gene end by 5 bases; junction bases not matched to a gene: 5. CDR3 region: CASRVSGGDTQYF. For the CDR3, the DNA is TGTGCCAGCAGAGTATCAGGGGGAGATACGCAGTATTTT.

This clonotype showed up just a few times. The genes are TRBV12-3 or TRBV12-4 and TRBJ1-1, with TRBD1 as a possible D gene (5 bases). With 1 base removed from V and 10 bases from J, the gap between germline ends came to 10 bases. There are 12 residues in the CDR3. Here the CDR3 DNA reads TGTGCCAGCAGTTTAGTCGGCAGGGTAGCTTTCTTT. Translated, it gives CASSLVGRVAFF.